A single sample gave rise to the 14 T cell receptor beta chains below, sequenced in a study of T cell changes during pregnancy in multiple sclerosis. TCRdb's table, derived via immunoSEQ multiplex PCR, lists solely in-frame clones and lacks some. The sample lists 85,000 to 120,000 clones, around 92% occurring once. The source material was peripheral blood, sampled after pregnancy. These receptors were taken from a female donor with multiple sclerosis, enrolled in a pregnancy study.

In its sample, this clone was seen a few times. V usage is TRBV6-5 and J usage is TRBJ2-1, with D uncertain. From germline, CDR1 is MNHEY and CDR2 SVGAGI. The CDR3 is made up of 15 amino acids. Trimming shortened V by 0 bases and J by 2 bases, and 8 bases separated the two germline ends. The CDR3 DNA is TGTGCCAGCAGTTACTCTCCTGCGGCCTACAATGAGCAGTTCTTC. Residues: CASSYSPAAYNEQFF.

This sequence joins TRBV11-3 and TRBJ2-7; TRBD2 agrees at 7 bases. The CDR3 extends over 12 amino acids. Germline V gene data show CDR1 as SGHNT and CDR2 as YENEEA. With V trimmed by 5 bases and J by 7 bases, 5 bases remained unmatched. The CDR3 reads CASSPPGGEQYF. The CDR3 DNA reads TGTGCCAGCAGCCCACCGGGGGGAGAGCAGTACTTC.

In nucleotides, the CDR3 is TGTGCCAGTAGCCCCCGGGACAGAGGCACAGATACGCAGTATTTT. It encodes CASSPRDRGTDTQYF. The chain combines TRBV19 with TRBJ2-3, with 7 bases that match TRBD1. J gave up 1 base and V 6 bases, and 7 bases lay outside the gene matches. CDR1 and CDR2 from the germline V gene are LNHDA and SQIVND (reference sequence). The CDR3 runs to 15 residues.

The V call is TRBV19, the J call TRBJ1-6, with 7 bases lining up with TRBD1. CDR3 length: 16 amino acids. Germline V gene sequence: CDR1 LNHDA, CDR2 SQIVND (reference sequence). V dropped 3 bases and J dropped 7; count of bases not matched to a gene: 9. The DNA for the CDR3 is TGTGCCAGTAGTATGCTTCCGGGACAGAGCAATTCACCCCTCCACTTT. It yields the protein CASSMLPGQSNSPLHF.

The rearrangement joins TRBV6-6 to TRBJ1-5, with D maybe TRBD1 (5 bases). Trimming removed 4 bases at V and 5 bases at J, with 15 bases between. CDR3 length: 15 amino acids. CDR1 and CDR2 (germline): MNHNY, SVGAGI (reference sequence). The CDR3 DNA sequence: TGTGCCAGCAGTTCGCCGGGGGGGGGAGATCAGCCCCAGCATTTT. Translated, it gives CASSSPGGGDQPQHF.

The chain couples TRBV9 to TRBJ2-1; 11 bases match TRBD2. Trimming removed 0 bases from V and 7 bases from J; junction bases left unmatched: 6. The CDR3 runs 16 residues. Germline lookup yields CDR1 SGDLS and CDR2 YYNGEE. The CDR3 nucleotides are TGTGCCAGCAGCGTAGGCTCACTAGCGGGAGTAAATGAGCAGTTCTTC. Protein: CASSVGSLAGVNEQFF. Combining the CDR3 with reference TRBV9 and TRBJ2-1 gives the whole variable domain DSGVTQTPKHLITATGQRVTLRCSPRSGDLSVYWYQQSLDQGLQFLIQYYNGEERAKGNILERFSAQQFPDLHSELNLSSLELGDSALYFCASSVGSLAGVNEQFFGPGTRLTVL.

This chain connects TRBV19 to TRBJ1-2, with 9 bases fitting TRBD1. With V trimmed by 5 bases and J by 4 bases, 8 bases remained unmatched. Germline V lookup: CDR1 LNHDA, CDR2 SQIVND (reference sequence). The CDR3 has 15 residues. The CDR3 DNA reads TGTGCCAGTAGTTTTCAGGCGGGACAGGGCTATGGCTACACCTTC. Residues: CASSFQAGQGYGYTF.

The CDR3, as DNA: TGTGCCAGTAGTATCGGACAGGGCCTATATAGCAATCAGCCCCAGCATTTT. The encoded protein is CASSIGQGLYSNQPQHF. The chain combines TRBV19 with TRBJ1-5; 8 bases line up with TRBD1. This CDR3 has 17 amino acids. Germline V gene sequence: CDR1 LNHDA, CDR2 SQIVND (reference sequence). Trimming took 3 bases from V and 0 from J; bases not matched to a gene: 7.

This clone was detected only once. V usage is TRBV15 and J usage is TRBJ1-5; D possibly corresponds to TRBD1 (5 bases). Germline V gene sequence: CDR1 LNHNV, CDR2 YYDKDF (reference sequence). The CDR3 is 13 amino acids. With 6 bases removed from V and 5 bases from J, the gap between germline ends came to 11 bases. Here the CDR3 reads CATSRQLDQPQHF. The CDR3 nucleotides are TGTGCCACCAGTAGACAGCTAGATCAGCCCCAGCATTTT. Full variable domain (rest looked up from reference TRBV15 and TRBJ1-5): DAMVIQNPRYQVTQFGKPVTLSCSQTLNHNVMYWYQQKSSQAPKLLFHYYDKDFNNEADTPDNFQSRRPNTSFCFLDIRSPGLGDTAMYLCATSRQLDQPQHFGDGTRLSIL.

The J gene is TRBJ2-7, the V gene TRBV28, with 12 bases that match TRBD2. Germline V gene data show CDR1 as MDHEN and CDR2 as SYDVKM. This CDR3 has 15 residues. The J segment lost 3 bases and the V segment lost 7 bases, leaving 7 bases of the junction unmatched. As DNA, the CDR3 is TGTGCCAGCACTAGAGGACTAGCGGGATTCTACGAGCAGTACTTC. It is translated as CASTRGLAGFYEQYF.

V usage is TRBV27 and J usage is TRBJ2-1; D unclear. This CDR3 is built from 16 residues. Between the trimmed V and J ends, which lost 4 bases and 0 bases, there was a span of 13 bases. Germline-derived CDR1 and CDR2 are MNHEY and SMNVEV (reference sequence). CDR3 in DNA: TGTGCCAGCAGTTCGGCGGAAATCAGCTCCTACAATGAGCAGTTCTTC. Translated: CASSSAEISSYNEQFF.

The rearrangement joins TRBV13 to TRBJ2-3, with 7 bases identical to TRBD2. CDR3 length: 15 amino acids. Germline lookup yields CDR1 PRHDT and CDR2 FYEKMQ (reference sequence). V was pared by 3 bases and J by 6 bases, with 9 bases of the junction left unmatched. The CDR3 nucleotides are TGTGCCAGCAGCTTCCCTGGGACTACTGTGGATACGCAGTATTTT. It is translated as CASSFPGTTVDTQYF.

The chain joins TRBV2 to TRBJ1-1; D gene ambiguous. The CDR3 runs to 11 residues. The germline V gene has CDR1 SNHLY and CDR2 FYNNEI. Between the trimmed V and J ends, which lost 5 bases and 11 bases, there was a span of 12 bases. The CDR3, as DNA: TGTGCCAGCAGTTCCATTAGAGGGGCTTTCTTT. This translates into CASSSIRGAFF.

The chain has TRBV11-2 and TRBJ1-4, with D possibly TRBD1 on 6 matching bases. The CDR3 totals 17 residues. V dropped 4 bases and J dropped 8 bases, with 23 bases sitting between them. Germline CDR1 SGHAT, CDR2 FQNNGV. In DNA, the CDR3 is TGTGCCAGCAGCTCTTCAGGGGTCCGGTCCGTAGGCGAAAAACTGTTTTTT. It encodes CASSSSGVRSVGEKLFF.